The T cell receptor beta chain under discussion was sequenced for a study of radiation and T cells in renal cell carcinoma. Clones were sequenced by immunoSEQ multiplex PCR, and TCRdb holds only the in-frame ones, with some missing. The sample lists roughly 92,000 clones, roughly 82% seen once, with under 8.5% in the top ten. Time point given: blood 4 weeks post-SBRT, at nephrectomy. Treatment described: 15 Gy SBRT to primary tumor, nephrectomy 4 weeks later. Nephrectomy followed 15 Gy stereotactic body radiation by 4 weeks. Blood was sampled at baseline, 2 weeks and 4 weeks after SBRT. The patient's renal cell carcinoma had clear cell pathology. A remark on this clone: Antigen: not known.

Whole-study results and caveats: From baseline, blood top tumor clonotypes peaked at 2 weeks post-radiation.

This receptor was obtained from a man in his fifties or sixties with renal cell carcinoma. Sequenced material: blood, taken from a patient whose treatment included radiotherapy and nephrectomy.

DNA of the CDR3: TGTGCCAGCAGCTTAGGTGACAGGGGAGGTACTGAAGCTTTCTTT. Amino acid sequence: CASSLGDRGGTEAFF. V is TRBV7-2 and J is TRBJ1-1, with TRBD1 matching over 8 bases. Germline V lookup: CDR1 SGHTA, CDR2 FQGNSA. The CDR3 loop spans 15 amino acids. V was clipped by 1 base and J by 5 bases; unmatched bases: 6.